The 5 T cell receptor beta chains listed next were all sequenced from one sample in a study of cytomegalovirus exposure and HLA in healthy donors. TCRdb's copy holds only in-frame clones and misses some; the assay was immunoSEQ multiplex PCR. The repertoire has 55,000 to 75,000 clones, just under 95% of them found once; the top ten carry around 7%. Material: PBMCs. The receptors stem from a young woman in good health and CMV-seropositive.

The chain couples TRBV27 to TRBJ2-5, with TRBD1 matching 7 bases. The V gene's germline CDR1 is MNHEY and CDR2 SMNVEV (reference sequence). Trimming at V came to 5 bases and at J to 1 base, leaving 16 bases not matched to a gene. CDR3 length: 18 amino acids. The CDR3 DNA follows: TGTGCCAGCAGTACGGGACAGCCTCGAGGGGGATTCCAAGAGACCCAGTACTTC. Its protein product is CASSTGQPRGGFQETQYF.

The chain couples TRBV7-3 to TRBJ2-1; tentative D call: TRBD2 (6 bases). V lost 5 bases and J 0 bases, leaving 11 bases between the germline ends. The germline CDR1 and CDR2 sequences are SGHTA and FQGTGA. CDR3 size: 15 residues. CDR3 in DNA: TGTGCCAGCAGCGAGAGCGGGCCCTCCTACAATGAGCAGTTCTTC. As protein: CASSESGPSYNEQFF.

V usage is TRBV7-9 and J usage is TRBJ1-1; 8 bases match TRBD1. The CDR3 runs 14 residues. After removal of 6 bases from V and 4 bases from J, the junction contained 7 bases not matched to a gene. Germline V CDR1 and CDR2: SEHNR, FQNEAQ (reference sequence). The CDR3, as DNA: TGTGCCAGCAGTACGACAGGGGTCCGCACTGAAGCTTTCTTT. Protein product: CASSTTGVRTEAFF.

This sequence joins TRBV5-1 and TRBJ2-2; the D gene is possibly TRBD2 (5 bases). The CDR3 consists of 13 residues. Germline V gene data show CDR1 as SGHRS and CDR2 as YFSETQ. Trimming took 7 bases from V and 6 from J, leaving 13 bases between them. The CDR3 bases are TGCGCCAGCCGACCTCTGGAGGCCGGGGAGCTGTTTTTT. It is translated as CASRPLEAGELFF.

This sequence joins TRBV14 and TRBJ1-2; 9 bases fit TRBD1. Germline V gene sequence: CDR1 SGHDN, CDR2 FVKESK. J was trimmed by 7 bases and V by 4 bases; bases with no gene match: 13. The CDR3 is made up of 16 amino acids. CDR3 in amino acids: CASSPTSGDRAGGYTF. Written as DNA, the CDR3 is TGTGCCAGCAGCCCCACCTCTGGGGACAGGGCTGGTGGCTACACCTTC.